Following are 15 T cell receptor beta chains from one sample sequenced in a study of read filtering for tumor transcriptome and immune sequencing. This library used roughly 400 ng RNA and molecular barcoded adaptors spanning alpha/delta and beta/gamma chains. One entry per CDR3 protein results from TCRdb running MiXCR on the reads. The sample records 48,000 or so distinct CDR3 sequences, around 19% being singletons. Source material: a population of CD138-negative cells sorted from bone marrow. All receptors come from a donor aged 40 or over with multiple myeloma.

This clonotype was detected many times. J is TRBJ2-3 and V is TRBV20-1; 11 bases are shared with TRBD2. V shed 3 bases, J shed 1 base, and the junction held 3 bases outside the gene matches. In germline, CDR1 is DFQATT, CDR2 SNEGSKA (reference sequence). The CDR3 has 15 amino acids. CDR3 sequence (DNA): TGCAGTGCTAGGAGGGGACTAGCGGGCACAGATACGCAGTATTTT. This encodes CSARRGLAGTDTQYF.

This clonotype was counted ten times or more. The rearrangement joins TRBV6-6 to TRBJ2-2; 9 positions match TRBD2. Germline lookup yields CDR1 MNHNY and CDR2 SVGAGI (reference sequence). CDR3 size: 18 residues. The V and J ends lost 1 base and 1 base, in that order; junction bases with no gene match: 7. The DNA of the CDR3 is TGTGCCAGCAGTTACTTTCTAAATAGCGGGAGGAACACCGGGGAGCTGTTTTTT. Its translation: CASSYFLNSGRNTGELFF.

This clonotype was seen at least ten times. A clone one base away is much larger, so this may be a read error. V gene TRBV12-3 or TRBV12-4 combines with J gene TRBJ2-1; no clear D gene. This CDR3 is built from 14 residues. CDR3 protein: CASRPELGYNEEFF. The CDR3 coding sequence is TGTGCCAGCAGACCCGAGTTGGGGTACAATGAGGAGTTCTTC.

This clonotype was recorded many times. This chain joins TRBV29-1 and TRBJ2-3, with 7 bases lining up with TRBD1. V shed 5 bases and J 0 bases; nucleotides not matched to a gene: 8. The CDR3 is made up of 15 amino acids. Germline CDR1 is SQVTM and CDR2 is ANQGSEA. CDR3 in amino acids: CSVQTTGSSTDTQYF. The CDR3 coding sequence is TGCAGCGTTCAAACGACAGGGTCGAGCACAGATACGCAGTATTTT.

This clonotype was seen ten or more times. The V call is TRBV18, the J call TRBJ2-5; weak D call: TRBD1 (5 bases). Between the trimmed V and J ends, which lost 5 bases and 2 bases, there was a span of 18 bases. Germline V gene data show CDR1 as KGHSH and CDR2 as LQKENI. The CDR3 loop spans 16 amino acids. The CDR3 nucleotides read TGTGCCAGCTCAATCGCACCACAGACAGCGCAAGAGACCCAGTACTTC. Residues: CASSIAPQTAQETQYF.

As for this clonotype: This may stem from a read error, because a much larger clone lies one nucleotide away. The gene calls are TRBV14 and TRBJ2-1; D not certain. Trimming pared 0 bases from V and 10 bases from J, leaving 16 bases between. The CDR3 is 15 amino acids. Germline CDR1 is SGHDN and CDR2 is FVKESK. The CDR3 region has the DNA TGTGCCAGCAGCCAAGATTGGTACCCACAGAACGAGCAGTTCTTC. Translating gives CASSQDWYPQNEQFF. Drawing the rest from reference TRBV14 and TRBJ2-1, the complete variable domain is EAGVTQFPSHSVIEKGQTVTLRCDPISGHDNLYWYRRVMGKEIKFLLHFVKESKQDESGMPNNRFLAERTGGTYSTLKVQPAELEDSGVYFCASSQDWYPQNEQFFGPGTRLTVL.

This clonotype was counted ten times or more. The chain recombines TRBV20-1 with TRBJ2-1, with 9 positions matching TRBD2. The germline gives CDR1 DFQATT, CDR2 SNEGSKA (reference sequence). This CDR3 is built from 14 residues. Trimming at V came to 6 bases and at J to 7 bases, leaving 10 bases not matched to a gene. CDR3 protein: CSAPPLAGANEQFF. The CDR3 DNA reads TGCAGTGCCCCCCCACTAGCGGGCGCGAATGAGCAGTTCTTC.

This clonotype was recorded many times. V gene TRBV20-1 combines with J gene TRBJ2-1, with 8 bases fitting TRBD2. V lost 1 base to trimming and J lost 1 base; unmatched junction nucleotides: 3. The V gene's germline CDR1 is DFQATT and CDR2 SNEGSKA (reference sequence). The CDR3 has 15 residues. The DNA of the CDR3 is TGCAGTGCTAGAGGTTCTAGCGGGTCCTACAATGAGCAGTTCTTC. Translating gives CSARGSSGSYNEQFF.

This clonotype was picked up one time. A single base separates this from a much larger clone, so it may be a read error. This chain links TRBV24-1 with TRBJ2-5; a weak D match, TRBD2 (7 bases). The CDR3 has 14 residues. Germline CDR1 KGHDR, CDR2 SFDVKD. CDR3 sequence reads: CATSAGGGQEAQYF. The CDR3 DNA reads TGTGCCACCAGTGCCGGCGGGGGACAAGAGGCCCAGTACTTC.

At least ten counts were recorded for this clonotype. The chain carries TRBV12-3 or TRBV12-4 and TRBJ1-1, with no clear D. Trimming removed 4 bases from V and 7 bases from J, with 16 bases in between. The CDR3 has 14 residues. CDR3 in amino acids: CASSSLLKGYEAFF. The CDR3 coding sequence is TGTGCCAGCAGTTCCCTACTCAAGGGATATGAAGCTTTCTTT.

This clonotype was counted many times. The V and J genes are TRBV5-1 and TRBJ2-5; the D gene is possibly TRBD2 (6 bases). Trimming stripped 0 bases from V and 1 base from J, with 10 bases between. Germline V gives CDR1 SGHRS, CDR2 YFSETQ. The CDR3 totals 15 residues. CDR3 protein: CASSLAPGVQETQYF. CDR3 nucleotides: TGCGCCAGCAGCTTGGCCCCGGGAGTCCAAGAGACCCAGTACTTC. Based on the CDR3 plus reference TRBV5-1 and TRBJ2-5, the full variable domain is KAGVTQTPRYLIKTRGQQVTLSCSPISGHRSVSWYQQTPGQGLQFLFEYFSETQRNKGNFPGRFSGRQFSNSRSEMNVSTLELGDSALYLCASSLAPGVQETQYFGPGTRLLVL.

Many counts were recorded for this clonotype. The V and J genes are TRBV12-5 and TRBJ2-5; 9 bases agree with TRBD1. Trimming at V came to 6 bases and at J to 4 bases, leaving 9 bases not matched to a gene. From germline, CDR1 is LGHNT and CDR2 FRNRAP. CDR3 length equals 15 residues. The CDR3 DNA follows: TGTGCTAGTGGCTCGGACAGGGGAAAGGGAGAGACCCAGTACTTC. This encodes CASGSDRGKGETQYF.

This clonotype appeared many times. The V gene is TRBV7-3, the J gene TRBJ2-1, with 9 bases that match TRBD2. Germline V gene lookup returns CDR1 SGHTA and CDR2 FQGTGA. The CDR3 runs 16 residues. Trimming took 4 bases from V and 5 from J; bases not matched to a gene: 9. The chain's CDR3 is CASSSKRGLAHNEQFF. The CDR3, as DNA: TGTGCCAGCAGCTCCAAGCGGGGACTAGCCCACAATGAGCAGTTCTTC.

This clonotype has more than one count but fewer than ten. The CDR3 bases are TGTGCCAGCAGCTTGGGGGGGGCGGGAGCCCCCTACGAGCAGTACTTC. As protein: CASSLGGAGAPYEQYF. This chain links TRBV5-4 with TRBJ2-7, with D maybe TRBD2 (7 bases). Between the trimmed V and J ends, which lost 0 bases and 2 bases, there was a span of 15 bases. CDR1 is SGHNT, CDR2 YYREEE, per germline (reference sequence). This CDR3 spans 16 amino acids.

The sample holds many counts of this clonotype. The V and J genes are TRBV2 and TRBJ1-4, with TRBD1 matching over 9 bases. The CDR3 sequence is 15 residues long. The germline V gene has CDR1 SNHLY and CDR2 FYNNEI. Trimming at V came to 3 bases and at J to 5 bases, leaving 4 bases not matched to a gene. The DNA for the CDR3 is TGTGCCAGCAGTGACCCCGGGACAGGGAATGAAAAACTGTTTTTT. Its translation is CASSDPGTGNEKLFF.